Each of the 24 T cell receptor beta chains below was sequenced from the same sample in a study of Ad26.COV2.S vaccination and SARS-CoV-2 variants. This sample's treatment: over 15 received Ad26.COV2.S at low or high dose, single or two shots; 5 received placebo; per-sample allocation not given. At day 63 after the first vaccine or placebo injection, samples were drawn. Clones were sequenced by immunoSEQ multiplex PCR, and TCRdb holds only the in-frame ones, with some missing. The sample holds approximately 400,000 clones, roughly 84% seen once. The material was peripheral blood, obtained in a trial of Ad26.COV2.S vaccine versus placebo. The receptors derive from a person aged 18-60 years who received the Ad26.COV2.S COVID-19 vaccine or a placebo.

The chain is built from TRBV18 and TRBJ1-4; no reliable D call. Between the trimmed V and J ends, which lost 0 bases and 0 bases, there was a span of 5 bases. The CDR3 loop spans 15 amino acids. The germline V gene encodes CDR1 KGHSH and CDR2 LQKENI. CDR3 DNA: TGTGCCAGCTCACCACCGACAACAACTAATGAAAAACTGTTTTTT. As protein: CASSPPTTTNEKLFF.

As DNA, the CDR3 is TGTGCCAGCAGTGAAGGCAGGGGGCGAAGAGACGGGGAGCTGTTTTTT. Amino acids: CASSEGRGRRDGELFF. The chain recombines TRBV25-1 with TRBJ2-2; TRBD1 matches 8 bases. This CDR3 region has 16 residues. CDR1 and CDR2 (germline): MGHDK, SYGVNS. Trimming cost V 2 bases and J 7 bases; bases outside gene matches: 9.

V and J are TRBV7-9 and TRBJ1-1, with TRBD1 matching over 8 bases. The CDR3 spans 15 residues. Looked up from germline, CDR1 is SEHNR and CDR2 is FQNEAQ (reference sequence). V shed 5 bases and J 5 bases; nucleotides not matched to a gene: 10. CDR3 sequence (DNA): TGTGCCAGCAGCGCCAATACCAGGGGGCGTACTGAAGCTTTCTTT. As protein: CASSANTRGRTEAFF.

The V and J genes are TRBV2 and TRBJ2-6; maybe TRBD2 (5 bases). The CDR3 totals 19 residues. Germline V gives CDR1 SNHLY, CDR2 FYNNEI. The V gene lost 6 bases and the J gene lost 2 bases, with 23 bases spanning the gap. CDR3 coding DNA: TGTGCCAGCAGGTACAATGGAGTGAGAGGGATAACTGGGGCCAACGTCCTGACTTTC. Protein sequence: CASRYNGVRGITGANVLTF. The variable domain in full, with the rest retrieved from reference TRBV2 and TRBJ2-6, is EPEVTQTPSHQVTQMGQEVILRCVPISNHLYFYWYRQILGQKVEFLVSFYNNEISEKSEIFDDQFSVERPDGSNFTLKIRSTKLEDSAMYFCASRYNGVRGITGANVLTFGAGSRLTVL.

The chain is built from TRBV7-9 and TRBJ1-1, with unresolved D. This CDR3 contains 15 residues. From germline, CDR1 is SEHNR and CDR2 FQNEAQ (reference sequence). Trimming pared 7 bases from V and 1 base from J, leaving 16 bases between. Written as DNA, the CDR3 is TGTGCCAGCAACCCGCAGGCCATTTCGAACACTGAAGCTTTCTTT. Amino acids: CASNPQAISNTEAFF.

This clone was recorded many times. The V gene is TRBV21-1, the J gene TRBJ2-7; the table's D call TRBD1 went unverified against the DNA. TRBV21-1 is designated a pseudogene. The CDR3 sequence is 14 residues long. CDR3 DNA: TGTGCCAGCAGCAAAGGGACAGGGGACTACGAGCAGTACTTC. Its translation is CASSKGTGDYEQYF.

The chain combines TRBV5-4 with TRBJ2-7, with 7 bases identical to TRBD2. This CDR3 has 13 residues. After removal of 9 bases from V and 0 bases from J, the junction contained 6 bases not matched to a gene. Germline V CDR1 and CDR2: SGHNT, YYREEE (reference sequence). CDR3 sequence reads: CATNGGTSYEQYF. In nucleotides, the CDR3 is TGTGCCACCAACGGGGGGACCTCCTACGAGCAGTACTTC. Supplemented by reference TRBV5-4 and TRBJ2-7, the full variable domain reads ETGVTQSPTHLIKTRGQQVTLRCSSQSGHNTVSWYQQALGQGPQFIFQYYREEENGRGNFPPRFSGLQFPNYSSELNVNALELDDSALYLCATNGGTSYEQYFGPGTRLTVT.

This clone was seen a handful of times. CDR3 in amino acids: CASSNGYEQYF. CDR3 nucleotide sequence: TGTGCCAGTAGTAACGGCTACGAGCAGTACTTC. V and J are TRBV19 and TRBJ2-7, with D unclear. This CDR3 has 11 residues. CDR1 and CDR2 (germline): LNHDA, SQIVND (reference sequence). V dropped 4 bases and J dropped 3 bases, with 4 bases sitting between them.

The chain carries TRBV27 and TRBJ1-2; D is perhaps TRBD1 (6 bases). The CDR3 has 15 residues. Germline CDR1 reads MNHEY; CDR2 reads SMNVEV (reference sequence). The V end lost 2 bases, the J end lost 2 bases, and 12 bases lay between the germline ends. CDR3 DNA: TGTGCCAGCAGTTTACAGGGACATCCAAACTATGGCTACACCTTC. This translates into CASSLQGHPNYGYTF.

The chain has TRBV6-5 and TRBJ2-7; a possible D gene is TRBD2 (5 bases). The CDR3 is 13 residues long. Germline V gene lookup returns CDR1 MNHEY and CDR2 SVGAGI. V shed 7 bases and J shed 4 bases, with 14 bases lying between them. In nucleotides, the CDR3 is TGTGCCAGCACCCGAGGGCCACAATACGAGCAGTACTTC. This sequence encodes CASTRGPQYEQYF.

This sequence joins TRBV5-1 and TRBJ2-5; D is unresolved. This CDR3 region has 13 residues. The V gene's germline CDR1 is SGHRS and CDR2 YFSETQ. Trimming shortened V by 0 bases and J by 5 bases, and 8 bases separated the two germline ends. CDR3 in DNA: TGCGCCAGCAGCTTGGAGATCTCGGAGACCCAGTACTTC. Translation gives CASSLEISETQYF.

The J gene is TRBJ2-5, the V gene TRBV11-2, with a weak D call TRBD2 (5 bases). This CDR3 comprises 14 residues. Trimming pared 0 bases from V and 5 bases from J, leaving 10 bases between. Germline V lookup: CDR1 SGHAT, CDR2 FQNNGV. The DNA for the CDR3 is TGTGCCAGCAGCTTAGATCTGGGCGGGGAGACCCAGTACTTC. Translated: CASSLDLGGETQYF.

The rearrangement links TRBV7-9 to TRBJ2-7; D is uncertain. Germline V gene data show CDR1 as SEHNR and CDR2 as FQNEAQ (reference sequence). The CDR3 covers 17 residues. Trimming stripped 0 bases from V and 2 bases from J, with 17 bases between. CDR3 in DNA: TGTGCCAGCAGCTTAGCGCGTTCCCTTGGTGGGACCTACGAGCAGTACTTC. Translated: CASSLARSLGGTYEQYF. The full variable domain, with the rest looked up from reference TRBV7-9 and TRBJ2-7, is DTGVSQNPRHKITKRGQNVTFRCDPISEHNRLYWYRQTLGQGPEFLTYFQNEAQLEKSRLLSDRFSAERPKGSFSTLEIQRTEQGDSAMYLCASSLARSLGGTYEQYFGPGTRLTVT.

The rearrangement joins TRBV5-1 to TRBJ1-1, with D maybe TRBD1 (5 bases). Germline assignment: CDR1 SGHRS and CDR2 YFSETQ. There are 15 residues in the CDR3. Deletions cut 4 bases from V and 3 bases from J, with 16 bases between. CDR3 bases: TGCGCCAGCAGCGTGCTTGGGGCGCGGGACACTGAAGCTTTCTTT. As protein: CASSVLGARDTEAFF.

The V gene is TRBV4-3, the J gene TRBJ1-1; D is undetermined. With 0 bases removed from V and 2 bases from J, the gap between germline ends came to 13 bases. Germline CDR1 LGHNA, CDR2 YSLEER. The CDR3 covers 16 residues. CDR3 region: CASSQDDQIRNTEAFF. CDR3 nucleotides: TGCGCCAGCAGCCAAGATGACCAGATCAGAAACACTGAAGCTTTCTTT.

V gene TRBV7-9 combines with J gene TRBJ2-1, with unresolved D. Germline CDR1 and CDR2: SEHNR and FQNEAQ (reference sequence). CDR3 size: 14 residues. Trimming stripped 7 bases from V and 10 bases from J, with 20 bases between. This CDR3 reads CASTQPGQQVEQFF. CDR3 nucleotide sequence: TGTGCCAGCACCCAACCTGGGCAGCAGGTCGAGCAGTTCTTC.

This clone has at least ten counts. Other DNA sequences in the sample encode the same CDR3. The chain joins TRBV9 to TRBJ2-1, with D possibly TRBD1 on 6 matching bases. This CDR3 comprises 15 residues. In germline, CDR1 is SGDLS, CDR2 YYNGEE. Trimming removed 3 bases from V and 1 base from J, with 11 bases in between. The CDR3 reads CASSGLGTSYNEQFF. In DNA form, the CDR3 reads TGTGCCAGCAGCGGCCTCGGGACATCCTACAATGAGCAGTTCTTC.

The chain links TRBV5-1 to TRBJ2-1; 14 nucleotides align to TRBD2. V shed 5 bases and J 0 bases; nucleotides not matched to a gene: 7. This CDR3 is 18 amino acids long. Germline lookup yields CDR1 SGHRS and CDR2 YFSETQ. The DNA of the CDR3 is TGCGCCAGCAGTCCCGGACTAGCGGGAGGTTCCTCCTACAATGAGCAGTTCTTC. It specifies CASSPGLAGGSSYNEQFF. Using reference TRBV5-1 and TRBJ2-1 for the parts outside the CDR3, the full variable domain is KAGVTQTPRYLIKTRGQQVTLSCSPISGHRSVSWYQQTPGQGLQFLFEYFSETQRNKGNFPGRFSGRQFSNSRSEMNVSTLELGDSALYLCASSPGLAGGSSYNEQFFGPGTRLTVL.

On this clone: The same CDR3 is also encoded by other DNA sequences in this sample. The rearrangement uses TRBV19 and TRBJ1-1; D may be TRBD1 (6 bases). The V gene's germline CDR1 is LNHDA and CDR2 SQIVND (reference sequence). Trimming took 7 bases from V and 0 from J, leaving 9 bases between them. The CDR3 is 13 residues long. CDR3 protein: CASTNRVNTEAFF. The CDR3 DNA is TGTGCCAGTACCAACAGGGTGAACACTGAAGCTTTCTTT.

This clone has a single count. The genes are TRBV12-3 or TRBV12-4 and TRBJ2-7; D unresolved. This CDR3 is 13 amino acids long. V lost 4 bases and J lost 12, with 19 bases in between. CDR3 nucleotides: TGTGCCAGCAGTTCCAACGTCGAGGTACCGCCGTACTTC. Protein product: CASSSNVEVPPYF.

CDR3 in amino acids: CASSSARAGGTDTQYF. Written as DNA, the CDR3 is TGCGCCAGCAGCTCGGCCCGAGCGGGGGGCACAGATACGCAGTATTTT. V gene TRBV5-1 combines with J gene TRBJ2-3; 8 nucleotides match TRBD2. CDR3 size: 16 residues. Looked up from germline, CDR1 is SGHRS and CDR2 is YFSETQ. The V gene end was trimmed by 3 bases and the J gene end by 1 base; junction bases not matched to a gene: 7.

This clone was detected only once. The gene calls are TRBV27 and TRBJ2-7; 12 bases line up with TRBD1. Per the germline V gene, CDR1 is MNHEY and CDR2 is SMNVEV (reference sequence). The CDR3 spans 12 residues. The CDR3 sequence is CVSGTGGLEQYF. CDR3 sequence (DNA): TGTGTCTCGGGGACAGGGGGCCTCGAGCAGTACTTC.

The chain is built from TRBV14 and TRBJ2-7; the D gene is possibly TRBD2 (6 bases). V dropped 4 bases and J dropped 6 bases, with 19 bases sitting between them. The CDR3 totals 15 residues. The V gene's germline CDR1 is SGHDN and CDR2 FVKESK. This CDR3 reads CASSRAGGLNREQYF. The CDR3 DNA is TGTGCCAGCAGCCGGGCCGGAGGGTTAAATCGCGAGCAGTACTTC. Variable domain in full (rest from reference TRBV14 and TRBJ2-7): EAGVTQFPSHSVIEKGQTVTLRCDPISGHDNLYWYRRVMGKEIKFLLHFVKESKQDESGMPNNRFLAERTGGTYSTLKVQPAELEDSGVYFCASSRAGGLNREQYFGPGTRLTVT.

The chain has TRBV24-1 and TRBJ2-7; 11 bases line up with TRBD2. Germline CDR1 is KGHDR and CDR2 is SFDVKD. The trim removed 4 bases at V and 4 bases at J, leaving 8 bases unmatched. The CDR3 is made up of 16 amino acids. CDR3 region: CATSENTSGGAYEQYF. The CDR3 DNA is TGTGCCACCAGTGAGAATACTAGCGGGGGTGCTTACGAGCAGTACTTC.